These 29 T cell receptor beta chains originate from one sample sequenced in a study of blood T cell repertoires in COVID-19. Here immunoSEQ multiplex PCR was the method, and the copy in TCRdb shows in-frame clones only, minus some. The sample consists of more than 80,000 clones, roughly 90% of them appearing once. The source material was peripheral blood. The receptors stem from a man older than 75 with acute or convalescent COVID-19.

The V and J genes are TRBV12-5 and TRBJ2-1; 9 nucleotides agree with TRBD1. The junction had 8 bases not matched to a gene; V was cut back by 6 bases and J by 8 bases. CDR3 length: 14 residues. CDR1 LGHNT and CDR2 FRNRAP come from the germline V gene. CDR3 sequence: CASGTGQGRDEQFF. CDR3 nucleotide sequence: TGTGCTAGTGGGACAGGACAGGGGCGGGATGAGCAGTTCTTC.

V is TRBV27 and J is TRBJ2-4; TRBD1 matches 11 bases. The CDR3 loop spans 13 amino acids. CDR1 MNHEY and CDR2 SMNVEV come from the germline V gene (reference sequence). The V gene end was trimmed by 4 bases and the J gene end by 8 bases; junction bases not matched to a gene: 1. This chain's CDR3 is CASSWGQGDIQYF. The CDR3 nucleotides are TGTGCCAGCAGTTGGGGACAGGGGGACATTCAGTACTTC.

The V and J genes are TRBV7-8 and TRBJ2-4, with TRBD2 as a possible D gene (5 bases). The CDR3 is made up of 12 amino acids. The V gene lost 2 bases and the J gene lost 7 bases, with 6 bases spanning the gap. The germline CDR1 and CDR2 sequences are SGHVS and FQNEAQ. The CDR3 nucleotides are TGTGCCAGCAGCTTACCGGGGAACATTCAGTACTTC. Its translation is CASSLPGNIQYF.

The chain is built from TRBV14 and TRBJ1-4; D is unresolved. Germline V CDR1 and CDR2: SGHDN, FVKESK. The V gene lost 4 bases and the J gene lost 10 bases, with 13 bases spanning the gap. The CDR3 is 13 residues long. The CDR3 DNA is TGTGCCAGCAGCCTGTTGCGGGGTGGAAAACTGTTTTTT. This sequence encodes CASSLLRGGKLFF.

This rearrangement joins TRBV21-1 to TRBJ2-7; TRBD2 is the table's D call, not checked against the DNA. TRBV21-1 is assigned pseudogene status. There are 15 residues in the CDR3. In DNA form, the CDR3 reads TGTGCCAGCAGCGGAGGACTAGCGGGAACCTACGAGCAGTACTTC. Translated, it gives CASSGGLAGTYEQYF.

This sequence joins TRBV5-5 and TRBJ1-1, with 10 bases aligning to TRBD1. The CDR3 spans 16 residues. Germline V gene sequence: CDR1 SGHKS, CDR2 YYEKEE (reference sequence). The V and J ends lost 3 bases and 0 bases, in that order; junction bases with no gene match: 5. CDR3 nucleotides: TGTGCCAGCAGCTCCGGGACAGGGGCTTTGAACACTGAAGCTTTCTTT. The encoded protein is CASSSGTGALNTEAFF. The entire variable domain, with the rest obtained from reference TRBV5-5 and TRBJ1-1, is as follows: DAGVTQSPTHLIKTRGQQVTLRCSPISGHKSVSWYQQVLGQGPQFIFQYYEKEERGRGNFPDRFSARQFPNYSSELNVNALLLGDSALYLCASSSGTGALNTEAFFGQGTRLTVV.

This clone was observed a handful of times. The chain recombines TRBV6-1 with TRBJ1-5; a possible D gene is TRBD1 (6 bases). This CDR3 is 16 amino acids long. In germline, CDR1 is MNHNS, CDR2 SASEGT. Between the trimmed V and J ends, which lost 2 bases and 0 bases, there was a span of 11 bases. The CDR3 sequence: CASSELTGYSNQPQHF. CDR3 nucleotide sequence: TGTGCCAGCAGTGAACTGACAGGCTATAGCAATCAGCCCCAGCATTTT.

The V gene is TRBV27, the J gene TRBJ2-4; tentatively, D is TRBD1 (6 bases). This CDR3 has 16 residues. The germline gives CDR1 MNHEY, CDR2 SMNVEV (reference sequence). The ends were cut back, 5 bases at V and 0 bases at J, with 14 bases in the middle. The CDR3 sequence is CASSPYGGEAKNIQYF. The CDR3 nucleotides read TGTGCCAGCAGTCCCTATGGGGGCGAAGCCAAAAACATTCAGTACTTC.

V and J are TRBV28 and TRBJ1-4; D perhaps matches TRBD1 (5 bases). The V gene's germline CDR1 is MDHEN and CDR2 SYDVKM. Trimming took off 2 bases at V and 7 bases at J, with 11 bases between the two ends. The CDR3 runs 14 residues. CDR3 sequence (DNA): TGTGCCAGCAGTTTAAGGGGAATGGGTGAAAAACTGTTTTTT. As protein: CASSLRGMGEKLFF.

This clone was seen just once. V usage is TRBV19 and J usage is TRBJ2-1, with TRBD2 identical over 11 bases. The CDR3 sequence is 13 residues long. Losses at the gene ends were 0 bases for V and 15 bases for J; bases not matched to a gene: 4. Germline V gene lookup returns CDR1 LNHDA and CDR2 SQIVND (reference sequence). The CDR3 nucleotides read TGTGCCAGTAGTATAGATCTAGCGGGAGGACGGTTCTTC. This gives the protein CASSIDLAGGRFF.

The rearrangement links TRBV29-1 to TRBJ1-1; D uncertain. The length of the CDR3 is 14 residues. Germline loops: CDR1 SQVTM, CDR2 ANQGSEA. The ends were cut back, 4 bases at V and 5 bases at J, with 17 bases in the middle. The CDR3 bases are TGCAGCGTTGGGGGTTGGGCGGGCTCAACTGAAGCTTTCTTT. Protein sequence: CSVGGWAGSTEAFF.

The chain joins TRBV30 to TRBJ2-5; D is undetermined. V lost 4 bases and J 0 bases, leaving 6 bases between the germline ends. The CDR3 is made up of 12 amino acids. Germline CDR1 GTSNPN, CDR2 SVGIG (reference sequence). The CDR3 loop is CAWNDNQETQYF. Written as DNA, the CDR3 is TGTGCCTGGAATGACAACCAAGAGACCCAGTACTTC.

The chain uses TRBV7-9 and TRBJ2-5, with 7 nucleotides matching TRBD1. From germline, CDR1 is SEHNR and CDR2 FQNEAQ (reference sequence). The junction had 6 bases not matched to a gene; V was cut back by 4 bases and J by 4 bases. This CDR3 contains 14 residues. The CDR3 sequence is CASSYGTDPETQYF. The CDR3 DNA is TGTGCCAGCAGCTATGGGACAGATCCAGAGACCCAGTACTTC. Using reference TRBV7-9 and TRBJ2-5 for the parts outside the CDR3, the full variable domain is DTGVSQNPRHKITKRGQNVTFRCDPISEHNRLYWYRQTLGQGPEFLTYFQNEAQLEKSRLLSDRFSAERPKGSFSTLEIQRTEQGDSAMYLCASSYGTDPETQYFGPGTRLLVL.

Turning to this clone: Relative to the germline gene, one junction end is altered; a read error may explain this. The chain combines TRBV7-9 with TRBJ2-1; TRBD2 matches 7 bases. Germline CDR1 and CDR2: SEHNR and FQNEAQ (reference sequence). The CDR3 is 12 residues long. CDR3 in DNA: TGTGCCAGCAGCCCGGCCGGGCCCGGGGGGATCTTC. Translated: CASSPAGPGGIF.

V gene TRBV30 combines with J gene TRBJ1-2; possible D gene TRBD1, 5 bases. The V gene's germline CDR1 is GTSNPN and CDR2 SVGIG (reference sequence). Trimming cost V 3 bases and J 3 bases, with 8 bases left between them. CDR3 length: 12 residues. The CDR3 DNA sequence: TGTGCCTGGAGAGAGACAGACTATGGCTACACCTTC. Its protein is CAWRETDYGYTF. Together with reference TRBV30 and TRBJ1-2, the CDR3 gives the full variable domain: SQTIHQWPATLVQPVGSPLSLECTVEGTSNPNLYWYRQAAGRGLQLLFYSVGIGQISSEVPQNLSASRPQDRQFILSSKKLLLSDSGFYLCAWRETDYGYTFGSGTRLTVV.

The chain employs TRBV9 and TRBJ2-3; perhaps TRBD1 as D (6 bases). The CDR3 sequence is 17 residues long. V lost 4 bases and J 2 bases, leaving 20 bases between the germline ends. The germline gives CDR1 SGDLS, CDR2 YYNGEE. CDR3 in amino acids: CASSLTSPGEPTDTQYF. For the CDR3, the DNA is TGTGCCAGCAGCCTCACCTCTCCAGGGGAACCCACAGATACGCAGTATTTT.

The chain is built from TRBV5-1 and TRBJ2-1, with 13 bases matching TRBD2. This CDR3 has 17 residues. CDR1 is SGHRS and CDR2 is YFSETQ in the germline V gene. The ends lost 2 bases at V and 2 bases at J; junction bases unmatched: 4. CDR3 in amino acids: CASSFGLAGVTYNEQFF. The CDR3 DNA is TGCGCCAGCAGCTTCGGACTAGCGGGAGTGACCTACAATGAGCAGTTCTTC.

The chain recombines TRBV18 with TRBJ1-5; the D gene is possibly TRBD1 (5 bases). The V end was cut by 4 bases, the J end by 0 bases, with 10 bases between. The germline CDR1 and CDR2 sequences are KGHSH and LQKENI. The CDR3 sequence is 15 residues long. The chain's CDR3 is CASSLGGNSNQPQHF. The CDR3, as DNA: TGTGCCAGCTCACTCGGGGGGAATAGCAATCAGCCCCAGCATTTT.

The rearrangement joins TRBV5-1 to TRBJ2-7; 7 positions agree with TRBD1. The CDR3 extends over 15 amino acids. Germline CDR1 SGHRS, CDR2 YFSETQ. V shed 4 bases, J shed 0 bases, and the junction held 7 bases outside the gene matches. The CDR3 coding sequence is TGCGCCAGCAGCCTAGGACAGGACGGCTCCTACGAGCAGTACTTC. It encodes CASSLGQDGSYEQYF.

The chain combines TRBV4-3 with TRBJ1-1, with D unresolved. With 2 bases removed from V and 3 bases from J, the gap between germline ends came to 7 bases. CDR3 length equals 13 residues. The germline CDR1 and CDR2 sequences are LGHNA and YSLEER. Here the CDR3 DNA reads TGCGCCAGCAGCCAACGCGGGGACACTGAAGCTTTCTTT. This codes for CASSQRGDTEAFF.

The J gene is TRBJ1-1, the V gene TRBV7-3; TRBD1 is a possible D gene (5 bases). The CDR3 has 13 amino acids. Germline V lookup: CDR1 SGHTA, CDR2 FQGTGA. The V gene lost 5 bases and the J gene lost 8 bases, with 15 bases spanning the gap. The CDR3 spells CASSRNGGAEAFF. CDR3 DNA: TGTGCCAGCAGCAGAAACGGCGGGGCAGAAGCTTTCTTT.

The V and J genes are TRBV24-1 and TRBJ1-1; maybe TRBD1 (5 bases). The length of the CDR3 is 13 residues. V lost 3 bases to trimming and J lost 5 bases, with 9 bases between them. Germline lookup yields CDR1 KGHDR and CDR2 SFDVKD. The CDR3 loop is CATSDPGGTEAFF. As DNA, the CDR3 is TGTGCCACCAGTGATCCCGGGGGAACTGAAGCTTTCTTT.

The chain couples TRBV5-1 to TRBJ2-7; 9 nucleotides line up with TRBD2. The CDR3 loop spans 15 amino acids. In germline, CDR1 is SGHRS, CDR2 YFSETQ. V shed 0 bases, J shed 7 bases, and the junction held 8 bases outside the gene matches. The CDR3 loop reads CASSLGSGRTREQYF. The CDR3 nucleotides read TGCGCCAGCAGCTTGGGAAGCGGGAGGACCAGAGAGCAGTACTTC.

The rearrangement joins TRBV9 to TRBJ2-1; 10 bases are shared with TRBD2. The V gene end was trimmed by 4 bases and the J gene end by 5 bases; junction bases not matched to a gene: 6. The CDR3 extends over 15 amino acids. CDR1 is SGDLS and CDR2 is YYNGEE in the germline V gene. The CDR3 is CASSPKLAGDNEQFF. The CDR3 DNA reads as TGTGCCAGCAGCCCGAAGCTAGCGGGAGACAATGAGCAGTTCTTC.

The chain has TRBV9 and TRBJ2-5, with TRBD1 matching over 7 bases. The CDR3 runs to 14 residues. The V gene's germline CDR1 is SGDLS and CDR2 YYNGEE. J was trimmed by 1 base and V by 4 bases; bases with no gene match: 4. CDR3 DNA sequence: TGTGCCAGCAGCCCCCGACAGGGCCAAGAGACCCAGTACTTC. Residues: CASSPRQGQETQYF.

The gene calls are TRBV24-1 and TRBJ2-1; 8 positions agree with TRBD1. The V and J ends lost 0 bases and 7 bases, in that order; junction bases with no gene match: 4. Per germline, CDR1 KGHDR and CDR2 SFDVKD. This CDR3 is 15 amino acids long. For the CDR3, the DNA is TGTGCCACCAGTGATTTGCAGGGGGCGGAAAATGAGCAGTTCTTC. It yields the protein CATSDLQGAENEQFF.

This chain uses TRBV5-1 with TRBJ2-5; TRBD2 agrees at 12 bases. The CDR3 has 16 residues. With V trimmed by 1 base and J by 6 bases, 7 bases remained unmatched. The germline V gene has CDR1 SGHRS and CDR2 YFSETQ. CDR3 DNA sequence: TGCGCCAGCAGCTTGTCCGGACTAGCGGGAAGACAGACCCAGTACTTC. Translated, it gives CASSLSGLAGRQTQYF.

The V gene is TRBV14, the J gene TRBJ2-7; D is perhaps TRBD1 (5 bases). From germline, CDR1 is SGHDN and CDR2 FVKESK. Trimming cost V 0 bases and J 2 bases, with 17 bases left between them. The CDR3 extends over 17 amino acids. CDR3: CASSQDLSPGYPYEQYF. CDR3 in DNA: TGTGCCAGCAGCCAAGATCTGAGCCCAGGGTACCCCTACGAGCAGTACTTC.

This chain joins TRBV4-2 and TRBJ2-1; TRBD2 matches at 8 bases. Per germline, CDR1 LGHNA and CDR2 YNFKEQ. The CDR3 spans 16 residues. After removal of 4 bases from V and 6 bases from J, the junction contained 11 bases not matched to a gene. The CDR3 loop is CASSPVGAGATNEQFF. The CDR3 DNA follows: TGTGCCAGCAGCCCAGTTGGAGCGGGAGCAACCAATGAGCAGTTCTTC.